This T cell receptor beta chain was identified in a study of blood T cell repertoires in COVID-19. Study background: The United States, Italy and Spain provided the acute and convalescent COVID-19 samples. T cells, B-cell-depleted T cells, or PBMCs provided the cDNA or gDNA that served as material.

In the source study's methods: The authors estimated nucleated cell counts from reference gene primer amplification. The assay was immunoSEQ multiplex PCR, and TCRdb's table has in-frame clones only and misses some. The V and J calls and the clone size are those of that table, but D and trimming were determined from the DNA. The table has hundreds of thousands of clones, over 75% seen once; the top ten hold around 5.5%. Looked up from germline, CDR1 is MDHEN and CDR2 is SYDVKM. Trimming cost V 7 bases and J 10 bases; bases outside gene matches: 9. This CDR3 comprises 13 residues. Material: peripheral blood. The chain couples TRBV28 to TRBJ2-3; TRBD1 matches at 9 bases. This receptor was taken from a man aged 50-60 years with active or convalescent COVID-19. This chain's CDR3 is CASNPGQGWAQYF. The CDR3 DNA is TGTGCCAGCAACCCGGGACAGGGCTGGGCGCAGTATTTT.